This entry features one T cell receptor (beta chain) sequence. This record comes from a study of control samples from healthy donors and cancer patients. TCRdb's table, derived via immunoSEQ multiplex PCR, lists solely in-frame clones and lacks some. The table lists tens of thousands of clones, around 84% of them singletons. CDR1 is MNHNY, CDR2 SVGAGI, per germline (reference sequence). V lost 2 bases and J 5 bases, leaving 13 bases between the germline ends. This CDR3 spans 15 amino acids. The chain carries TRBV6-6 and TRBJ2-1; D tentatively reads TRBD1 or TRBD2 (7 bases each). Sequencing input: PBMCs. The receptor was isolated from a man aged 65-85 years with lung cancer. In DNA, the CDR3 is TGTGCCAGCAGTTACGACAGGGCGGGAGACAATGAGCAGTTCTTC. It yields the protein CASSYDRAGDNEQFF.